These 18 T cell receptor beta chains came from one sample sequenced in a study of blood T cell repertoires in COVID-19 (dated by TCRdb to 2020 to 2022). Receptor libraries were prepared by the immunoSEQ multiplex PCR assay. TCRdb's version of the immuneACCESS table is confined to in-frame rearrangements and falls short of the full clone set. An unresolved V gene accounts for under half of the shortfall where checked; the remainder is of unknown origin. Here the sample has tens of thousands of clones; 65% to 85% occur a single time. The ten largest clones take up around 3.9% of the sample. Sequencing was performed on peripheral blood. The receptors stem from a woman aged 60-75 years with acute or convalescent COVID-19.

V usage is TRBV19 and J usage is TRBJ1-2; TRBD1 might be the D (5 bases). CDR3 length equals 14 residues. CDR1 LNHDA and CDR2 SQIVND come from the germline V gene (reference sequence). Deletions cut 5 bases from V and 8 bases from J, with 18 bases between. CDR3 nucleotide sequence: TGTGCCAGTAGTGCCTCCTCAGGGTTAGCAGGCTACACCTTC. Residues: CASSASSGLAGYTF.

J is TRBJ1-6 and V is TRBV5-5; maybe TRBD1 (5 bases). The V gene's germline CDR1 is SGHKS and CDR2 YYEKEE (reference sequence). Trimming took off 2 bases at V and 10 bases at J, with 16 bases between the two ends. CDR3 length: 15 residues. For the CDR3, the DNA is TGTGCCAGCAGCTTTCATGGGGCGGTTGAATCACCCCTCCACTTT. It encodes CASSFHGAVESPLHF.

This chain joins TRBV2 and TRBJ1-1, with 9 positions matching TRBD1. This CDR3 has 12 amino acids. V lost 11 bases and J lost 4; bases outside the gene matches: 5. Germline V gene lookup returns CDR1 SNHLY and CDR2 FYNNEI. CDR3 nucleotide sequence: TGTGCCGGACAGGGGATGGGCACTGAAGCTTTCTTT. Protein product: CAGQGMGTEAFF. Using reference TRBV2 and TRBJ1-1 for the parts outside the CDR3, the full variable domain is EPEVTQTPSHQVTQMGQEVILRCVPISNHLYFYWYRQILGQKVEFLVSFYNNEISEKSEIFDDQFSVERPDGSNFTLKIRSTKLEDSAMYFCAGQGMGTEAFFGQGTRLTVV.

The V and J genes are TRBV5-1 and TRBJ1-1; 8 positions match TRBD1. The CDR3 is made up of 15 amino acids. V lost 1 base, J lost 4 bases, and 6 bases stayed unmatched. CDR1 and CDR2 from the germline V gene are SGHRS and YFSETQ. For the CDR3, the DNA is TGCGCCAGCAGCTTGCAGGGGGCTCGGACCACTGAAGCTTTCTTT. Residues: CASSLQGARTTEAFF.

CDR3 protein: CASSLGTIRGTGELFF. CDR3 in DNA: TGTGCCAGCAGCTTGGGTACAATTCGGGGCACCGGGGAGCTGTTTTTT. The V call is TRBV11-3, the J call TRBJ2-2; D is perhaps TRBD2 (5 bases). Germline V gene data show CDR1 as SGHNT and CDR2 as YENEEA. The length of the CDR3 is 16 residues. V lost 3 bases and J 4 bases, leaving 15 bases between the germline ends.

The V gene is TRBV27, the J gene TRBJ2-1; 7 bases map to TRBD2. The CDR3 totals 15 residues. Trimming removed 0 bases from V and 6 bases from J; junction bases left unmatched: 5. CDR1 is MNHEY, CDR2 SMNVEV, per germline (reference sequence). CDR3 amino acids: CASSLSRGTTNEQFF. Written as DNA, the CDR3 is TGTGCCAGCAGTTTATCGAGAGGGACTACCAATGAGCAGTTCTTC.

The chain employs TRBV3-1 (or the pseudogene TRBV3-2) and TRBJ2-3; tentatively, D is TRBD2 (6 bases). This CDR3 is built from 13 residues. V gave up 6 bases and J gave up 4 bases, with 11 bases separating them. Looked up from germline, CDR1 is LGHDT and CDR2 is YNNKEL (reference sequence). CDR3 loop: CASRPTSSDTQYF. Here the CDR3 DNA reads TGTGCCAGCAGGCCGACTAGTTCAGATACGCAGTATTTT.

The V call is TRBV13, the J call TRBJ1-3; D is possibly TRBD1 (6 bases). V was trimmed by 1 base and J by 2 bases, leaving 12 bases between them. Per the germline V gene, CDR1 is PRHDT and CDR2 is FYEKMQ (reference sequence). The CDR3 is 16 amino acids. The CDR3 loop is CASSLEGGGPGNTIYF. For the CDR3, the DNA is TGTGCCAGCAGCTTAGAGGGCGGGGGCCCTGGAAACACCATATATTTT. The whole variable domain, filled in from reference TRBV13 and TRBJ1-3, reads AAGVIQSPRHLIKEKRETATLKCYPIPRHDTVYWYQQGPGQDPQFLISFYEKMQSDKGSIPDRFSAQQFSDYHSELNMSSLELGDSALYFCASSLEGGGPGNTIYFGEGSWLTVV.

Here the CDR3 reads CASTRWSQGTAFF. CDR3 coding DNA: TGTGCCAGCACCCGATGGTCACAGGGGACGGCTTTCTTT. This chain uses TRBV28 with TRBJ1-1; 7 positions match TRBD1. CDR1 MDHEN and CDR2 SYDVKM come from the germline V gene. This CDR3 region has 13 residues. V lost 7 bases to trimming and J lost 11 bases; unmatched junction nucleotides: 13.

This chain uses TRBV11-3 with TRBJ2-1; 11 bases match TRBD2. Germline V gene data show CDR1 as SGHNT and CDR2 as YENEEA. Germline trimming cut 3 bases from V and 8 bases from J; bases unmatched to any gene: 6. CDR3 length equals 15 residues. DNA for the CDR3: TGTGCCAGCAGCTTTGGTAGCGGGAGGGGGGATGAGCAGTTCTTC. Translating gives CASSFGSGRGDEQFF.

This clone was found a few times. The gene calls are TRBV7-8 and TRBJ2-2, with 7 bases aligning to TRBD2. Germline V gene data show CDR1 as SGHVS and CDR2 as FQNEAQ. The CDR3 length is 16 residues. V lost 5 bases to trimming and J lost 6 bases; unmatched junction nucleotides: 12. The CDR3: CASSPQAAGVSGELFF. The CDR3, as DNA: TGTGCCAGCAGCCCCCAGGCGGCGGGAGTATCCGGGGAGCTGTTTTTT.

The chain links TRBV5-1 to TRBJ2-5; 8 nucleotides line up with TRBD1. The trim removed 4 bases at V and 2 bases at J, leaving 4 bases unmatched. CDR1 SGHRS and CDR2 YFSETQ come from the germline V gene. The CDR3 runs 14 residues. The CDR3 DNA is TGCGCCAGCAGCGTCGGACAGGGACAAGAGACCCAGTACTTC. Encoded protein: CASSVGQGQETQYF.

This clone was seen repeatedly, ten times or more. The chain has TRBV27 and TRBJ1-1, with D possibly matching TRBD1 (6 bases). This CDR3 spans 16 amino acids. V lost 5 bases and J lost 5, with 21 bases in between. Looked up from germline, CDR1 is MNHEY and CDR2 is SMNVEV (reference sequence). CDR3 sequence reads: CASSGRTEVFTTEAFF. The CDR3 nucleotides read TGTGCCAGCAGTGGTCGGACAGAAGTTTTTACGACTGAAGCTTTCTTT.

The rearrangement uses TRBV11-2 and TRBJ1-1; D not resolved. Germline V gene lookup returns CDR1 SGHAT and CDR2 FQNNGV. The CDR3 is 13 amino acids. Trimming shortened V by 5 bases and J by 1 base, and 8 bases separated the two germline ends. The CDR3 DNA reads TGTGCCAGCAGCAGTACAGAGAACACTGAAGCTTTCTTT. This codes for CASSSTENTEAFF.

This chain connects TRBV12-3 or TRBV12-4 to TRBJ1-2; D is ambiguous. V was clipped by 5 bases and J by 8 bases, with 15 bases between them. The CDR3 consists of 13 residues. CDR3 bases: TGTGCCAGCAGTCGGTCTTCCGAGCGGGGCTACACCTTC. It encodes CASSRSSERGYTF.

This chain joins TRBV12-3 or TRBV12-4 and TRBJ2-1; no firm D call. The CDR3 runs 11 residues. V lost 3 bases and J lost 7, with 4 bases in between. CDR3 nucleotides: TGTGCCAGCAGTTTCTCGAATGAGCAGTTCTTC. It codes for CASSFSNEQFF.

This clone was observed a single time. This chain links TRBV3-1 (or the pseudogene TRBV3-2) with TRBJ1-2, with 8 bases fitting TRBD1. J was trimmed by 7 bases and V by 1 base; bases with no gene match: 8. Germline V lookup: CDR1 LGHDT, CDR2 YNNKEL (reference sequence). This CDR3 spans 15 amino acids. The CDR3 is CASSQAWTGKGGYTF. In nucleotides, the CDR3 is TGTGCCAGCAGCCAAGCTTGGACAGGGAAGGGTGGCTACACCTTC.

This clone occurred a few times. The chain links TRBV19 to TRBJ1-2; perhaps TRBD1 as D (6 bases). Germline lookup yields CDR1 LNHDA and CDR2 SQIVND (reference sequence). V was shortened by 5 bases and J by 4 bases, with 20 bases between the two germline ends. This CDR3 has 16 residues. For the CDR3, the DNA is TGTGCCAGTAGTGTACAGGGAGAGGTTTGGATCTATGGCTACACCTTC. Translating gives CASSVQGEVWIYGYTF.